The rows below give T cell receptor beta chains drawn from one sample of a study of cytotoxic CD8 clonotypes in ibrutinib-treated CLL. Here immunoSEQ multiplex PCR was the method, and the copy in TCRdb shows in-frame clones only, minus some. The sample records some 200,000 clones, over 60% being singletons. The sequencing here drew on PBMCs, taken after 24 months of ibrutinib treatment. These receptor sequences come from a human donor with chronic lymphocytic leukemia. The CDR3 runs from the conserved cysteine through the conserved F or W. D genes are given only for firm matches. The listing skips clone size in some rows; elsewhere it reads once, few, many or a size class.

CDR3 length	V gene	J gene	clone size	D gene	CDR3 DNA	CDR3 protein
15	TRBV15	TRBJ2-1	-	TRBD2	TGTGCCACCAGCAGAGTGTACGGGACTAGTTTTGAGCAGTTCTTC	CATSRVYGTSFEQFF
16	TRBV11-2	TRBJ2-2	once	TRBD1	TGTGCCAGCAGCTTACTACAGGGGAGTAACACCGGGGAGCTGTTTTTT	CASSLLQGSNTGELFF
14	TRBV28	TRBJ1-1	-	-	TGTGCCAGCAGCCAAACGGGTCCAGGGAGTGAAGCTTTCTTT	CASSQTGPGSEAFF
13	TRBV4-1	TRBJ1-1	-	-	TGCGCCAGCAGCCACCCGGGAGTCGCTGAAGCTTTCTTT	CASSHPGVAEAFF
15	TRBV28	TRBJ2-3	-	-	TGTGCCAGCATCAAAAGGACACGAATCTTGGATACGCAGTATTTT	CASIKRTRILDTQYF
14	TRBV28	TRBJ1-4	once	-	TGTGCCAGCAGTTTTGGGGGCGTGTGGGAAAAACTGTTTTTT	CASSFGGVWEKLFF
15	TRBV4-1	TRBJ2-7	few	TRBD1	TGCGCCAGCAGCCCTCCGGGGGACAGGGCGTACGAGCAGTACTTC	CASSPPGDRAYEQYF
14	TRBV18	TRBJ2-7	-	-	TGTGCCAGCTCACCACGGAAGGACTCCTACGAGCAGTACTTC	CASSPRKDSYEQYF
15	TRBV4-1	TRBJ1-3	once	-	TGCGCCAGCAGACTAGACTTATACTCTGGAAACACCATATATTTT	CASRLDLYSGNTIYF
15	TRBV2	TRBJ2-5	-	TRBD2	TGTGCCAGCAGTGGACTAGCGGGAGAGGTAGAGACCCAGTACTTC	CASSGLAGEVETQYF
14	TRBV30	TRBJ2-5	-	TRBD1	TGTGCCTGGAGTGTAGGGACAGGGAGAGAGACCCAGTACTTC	CAWSVGTGRETQYF
16	TRBV11-2	TRBJ2-7	-	TRBD2	TGTGCCAGCAGGTCGCCCGGGACTAGCGGTGCCTACGAGCAGTACTTC	CASRSPGTSGAYEQYF
14	TRBV14	TRBJ2-7	-	TRBD1	TGTGCCAGCAGCCAGGACAGGGAGTCATCCGAGCAGTACTTC	CASSQDRESSEQYF
13	TRBV27	TRBJ2-7	-	TRBD1	TGTGCCAGCAGGGGCAGGGGGCTGTACGAGCAGTACTTC	CASRGRGLYEQYF
15	TRBV4-1	TRBJ2-5	once	-	TGCGCCAGCAGCCAAGGGAACAGGGGAGGGGAGACCCAGTACTTC	CASSQGNRGGETQYF
15	TRBV14	TRBJ1-1	-	TRBD1	TGTGCCAGCCGACAATCCGGGACAGCGAACACTGAAGCTTTCTTT	CASRQSGTANTEAFF
16	TRBV25-1	TRBJ1-3	-	-	TGTGCCAGCAGTGTCGATCAGGGGTTTTCTGGAAACACCATATATTTT	CASSVDQGFSGNTIYF
12	TRBV28	TRBJ1-2	-	-	TGTGCCAGCACCCCAGGGGACTATGGCTACACCTTC	CASTPGDYGYTF
15	TRBV4-3	TRBJ2-2	-	-	TGCGCCAGCAGCCAAGATTCGGGGGCCACCGGGGAGCTGTTTTTT	CASSQDSGATGELFF
12	TRBV2	TRBJ2-7	few	-	TGTGCCAGCAGAGCACAGGGTTGGGAGCAGTACTTC	CASRAQGWEQYF
16	TRBV25-1	TRBJ1-2	-	TRBD1	TGTGCCAGCAGTACGCCCGGACAGGAACCCCCCGGTGGCTACACCTTC	CASSTPGQEPPGGYTF
14	TRBV5-1	TRBJ1-4	once	-	TGCGCCAGCAGGTACCAGGGTACCAATGAAAAACTGTTTTTT	CASRYQGTNEKLFF
13	TRBV29-1	TRBJ1-4	-	-	TGCAGCGTTGAGACGGCAGTTAATGAAAAACTGTTTTTT	CSVETAVNEKLFF
16	TRBV19	TRBJ1-2	-	-	TGTGCCAGTAGTATTCTGTCTGGGGATCCAACCTATGGCTACACCTTC	CASSILSGDPTYGYTF
14	TRBV7-7	TRBJ2-2	few	-	TGTGCTAGCAGCTTCTCCCAGGGATCCGGGGAGCTGTTTTTT	CASSFSQGSGELFF
15	TRBV2	TRBJ2-1	-	TRBD2	TGTGCCAGCGGCCGGACTAGCGGCTCCTACAATGAGCAGTTCTTC	CASGRTSGSYNEQFF